This is a list of T cell receptor beta chains from one sample in a study of shared clonotypes between healthy human individuals. Only in-frame clones appear in the TCRdb table, and some are missing; sequencing was by immunoSEQ multiplex PCR. The table shows fewer than 650,000 clones, with around 78% occurring only once. Sequenced sample: PBMCs. The receptor source for this set is a woman aged 40 to 50 in good health. Some clones in this sample may be carry-over from other donors' samples. Both conserved end residues are part of each CDR3. The order of the fields is V gene, J gene, CDR3 protein.

v_gene: TRBV9
j_gene: TRBJ2-3
CDR3aa: CASSSAGWSSTDTQYF

v_gene: TRBV15
j_gene: TRBJ2-7
CDR3aa: CATSRDRDSRFYEQYF

v_gene: TRBV7-2
j_gene: TRBJ2-1
CDR3aa: CASSLRAGISYNEQFF

v_gene: TRBV5-1
j_gene: TRBJ2-7
CDR3aa: CASSSRDRSNSYEQYF

v_gene: TRBV19
j_gene: TRBJ1-1
CDR3aa: CASSTTGNTEAFF

v_gene: TRBV7-9
j_gene: TRBJ1-2
CDR3aa: CASSLATGYYGYTF

v_gene: TRBV7-3
j_gene: TRBJ2-7
CDR3aa: CASSPDPTSSYEQYF

v_gene: TRBV11-1
j_gene: TRBJ1-1
CDR3aa: CASSPPWGHNTEAFF

v_gene: TRBV7-2
j_gene: TRBJ2-7
CDR3aa: CASSPRQASYEQYF

v_gene: TRBV11-3
j_gene: TRBJ2-5
CDR3aa: CASSSGLAGVETQYF

v_gene: TRBV7-9
j_gene: TRBJ2-3
CDR3aa: CASSGRRLTDTQYF

v_gene: TRBV5-1
j_gene: TRBJ2-5
CDR3aa: CASSLAGRGGGETQYF

v_gene: TRBV10-3
j_gene: TRBJ1-1
CDR3aa: CAISWGQENTEAFF

v_gene: TRBV7-3
j_gene: TRBJ2-2
CDR3aa: CASSPLGGDTGELFF

v_gene: TRBV29-1
j_gene: TRBJ2-7
CDR3aa: CSVDIAGSQGEQYF

v_gene: TRBV2
j_gene: TRBJ1-4
CDR3aa: CASGGLANEKLFF

v_gene: TRBV7-2
j_gene: TRBJ1-1
CDR3aa: CASTHPGATEAFF

v_gene: TRBV28
j_gene: TRBJ1-6
CDR3aa: CASSPTGMGPYNSPLHF

v_gene: TRBV28
j_gene: TRBJ1-1
CDR3aa: CASTGSIVSGTEAFF

v_gene: TRBV10-2
j_gene: TRBJ2-7
CDR3aa: CASSTGYEQYF

v_gene: TRBV7-3
j_gene: TRBJ1-2
CDR3aa: CASSFGGASTNYGYTF

v_gene: TRBV5-5
j_gene: TRBJ1-1
CDR3aa: CASSLTGSNTEAFF

v_gene: TRBV2
j_gene: TRBJ2-1
CDR3aa: CASYGPNEQFF

v_gene: TRBV6-1
j_gene: TRBJ2-1
CDR3aa: CASRELAGSYNEQFF

v_gene: TRBV30
j_gene: TRBJ1-3
CDR3aa: CAWSRRGLAGNTIYF

v_gene: TRBV7-9
j_gene: TRBJ2-7
CDR3aa: CASSSREAAYEQYF

v_gene: TRBV5-1
j_gene: TRBJ2-4
CDR3aa: CASSLELARDIQYF

v_gene: TRBV28
j_gene: TRBJ2-2
CDR3aa: CASSVGLAGEIGSGELFF

v_gene: TRBV7-9
j_gene: TRBJ1-6
CDR3aa: CASSLTTGGNSPLHF

v_gene: TRBV11-3
j_gene: TRBJ2-2
CDR3aa: CASSFDRGSTGELFF

v_gene: TRBV5-1
j_gene: TRBJ2-5
CDR3aa: CASSLAGEYQETQYF

v_gene: TRBV27
j_gene: TRBJ2-7
CDR3aa: CASSPLAGGSSEQYF

v_gene: TRBV5-1
j_gene: TRBJ2-5
CDR3aa: CASSSPAGGDQYF

v_gene: TRBV6-1
j_gene: TRBJ2-7
CDR3aa: CASSDLAGTGGGEQYF

v_gene: TRBV30
j_gene: TRBJ1-3
CDR3aa: CAWRETGAGNTIYF

v_gene: TRBV2
j_gene: TRBJ1-1
CDR3aa: CASTRGLRTEAFF

v_gene: TRBV18
j_gene: TRBJ2-6
CDR3aa: CASSPQTGLPGANVLTF

v_gene: TRBV19
j_gene: TRBJ2-7
CDR3aa: CASSTRTRPPVEQYF

v_gene: TRBV19
j_gene: TRBJ2-1
CDR3aa: CASSGPWNEQFF

v_gene: TRBV6-1
j_gene: TRBJ2-4
CDR3aa: CASSDRTNKNIQYF

v_gene: TRBV4-1
j_gene: TRBJ1-5
CDR3aa: CASSRLIGPRKPQHF

v_gene: TRBV18
j_gene: TRBJ2-1
CDR3aa: CASSPPDRGQNEQFF

v_gene: TRBV11-2
j_gene: TRBJ2-2
CDR3aa: CASSPLRTSGRARAGELFF

v_gene: TRBV2
j_gene: TRBJ2-1
CDR3aa: CASSEVIWGYNEQFF

v_gene: TRBV5-1
j_gene: TRBJ1-4
CDR3aa: CASSPPGSEAVGEKLFF

v_gene: TRBV11-2
j_gene: TRBJ2-7
CDR3aa: CASSPIRGAHEQYF

v_gene: TRBV9
j_gene: TRBJ2-2
CDR3aa: CASSVDVGGNTGELFF

v_gene: TRBV5-1
j_gene: TRBJ1-1
CDR3aa: CASSVGTVLGTEAFF

v_gene: TRBV11-3
j_gene: TRBJ2-2
CDR3aa: CASSLGTSETGELFF

v_gene: TRBV6-5
j_gene: TRBJ2-7
CDR3aa: CASSYSRYEQYF

v_gene: TRBV18
j_gene: TRBJ2-7
CDR3aa: CASSVTASYEQYF

v_gene: TRBV2
j_gene: TRBJ1-2
CDR3aa: CASSDVGGPGYGYTF

v_gene: TRBV7-2
j_gene: TRBJ1-4
CDR3aa: CASSSTGNDEKLFF

v_gene: TRBV11-1
j_gene: TRBJ1-1
CDR3aa: CASSLRQTFRAFF